Following are 20 T cell receptor beta chains from one sample sequenced in a study of CD8 T cells in ankylosing spondylitis (dated by TCRdb to 2016 to 2017). Receptors were amplified or captured by 5' RACE. For sequencing, an Illumina HiSeq 2500 was employed. TCRdb handled the public reads itself, with Q25 trimming in fastp and clone calling in MiXCR, and kept productive beta chains. Every CDR3 protein is listed once, alongside the most common genes and DNA of its rows. Within this sample are hundreds of thousands of distinct CDR3 sequences, with 32% of them counted one time only. Around 4.4% of the sample goes to the ten largest clones. Material: blood, either unsorted or a sorted T cell fraction (not recorded which). These receptors were taken from a male donor with ankylosing spondylitis or in good health (not recorded which).

The chain has TRBV6-5 and TRBJ2-7, with D perhaps matching TRBD1 or TRBD2 (5 bases each). Looked up from germline, CDR1 is MNHEY and CDR2 is SVGAGI. CDR3 length: 11 residues. V gave up 2 bases and J gave up 6 bases, with 5 bases separating them. The CDR3 DNA is TGTGCCAGCAGTTACGGGGGCGAGCAGTACTTC. It specifies CASSYGGEQYF.

This clonotype was recorded a few times. CDR3 in amino acids: CASSLEGQGFPDTQYF. The CDR3, as DNA: TGTGCCAGCAGCTTAGAGGGGCAGGGGTTTCCAGATACGCAGTATTTT. This chain links TRBV7-2 with TRBJ2-3; tentative D call: TRBD1 (6 bases). The germline V gene has CDR1 SGHTA and CDR2 FQGNSA. Trimming removed 1 base at V and 4 bases at J, with 15 bases between. CDR3 length: 16 residues.

The chain is built from TRBV11-2 and TRBJ2-7; 9 nucleotides line up with TRBD1. The CDR3 totals 15 residues. V lost 1 base to trimming and J lost 2 bases; unmatched junction nucleotides: 3. CDR1 is SGHAT and CDR2 is FQNNGV in the germline V gene. CDR3 region: CASSLARTGAYEQYF. CDR3 in DNA: TGTGCCAGCAGCTTAGCGCGGACAGGGGCCTACGAGCAGTACTTC.

This clonotype has a handful of counts. The chain has TRBV10-3 and TRBJ2-5; 9 bases agree with TRBD1. The germline gives CDR1 ENHRY, CDR2 SYGVKD. The CDR3 is 13 amino acids. V shed 4 bases, J shed 5 bases, and the junction held 2 bases outside the gene matches. The CDR3: CAISGGQGETQYF. CDR3 nucleotides: TGTGCCATCAGTGGGGGACAGGGCGAGACCCAGTACTTC.

This clonotype has just a few counts. This chain uses TRBV5-6 with TRBJ1-3; D remains ambiguous. The CDR3 has 15 residues. Germline V gene sequence: CDR1 SGHDT, CDR2 YYEEEE. V was trimmed by 0 bases and J by 4 bases, leaving 11 bases between them. CDR3 DNA sequence: TGTGCCAGCAGCTTGGTTCAGGTGGAAGGAAACACCATATATTTT. Its translation: CASSLVQVEGNTIYF.

The chain has TRBV3-1 and TRBJ2-1; the match to TRBD1 covers 8 bases. After removal of 2 bases from V and 10 bases from J, the junction contained 7 bases not matched to a gene. CDR3 length: 14 amino acids. Germline lookup yields CDR1 LGHDT and CDR2 YNNKEL (reference sequence). Written as DNA, the CDR3 is TGTGCCAGCAGCCAACTCCCCAGGGGGCCCGAGCAGTTCTTC. Its protein is CASSQLPRGPEQFF.

The rearrangement links TRBV3-1 to TRBJ1-6; D is ambiguous. Germline V lookup: CDR1 LGHDT, CDR2 YNNKEL (reference sequence). This CDR3 contains 13 residues. V was cut by 2 bases and J by 8 bases, with 7 bases left in between. DNA of the CDR3: TGTGCCAGCAGCCAACGTGGTGATTCACCCCTCCACTTT. Translating gives CASSQRGDSPLHF.

This rearrangement joins TRBV21-1 to TRBJ2-5; the table's D call TRBD2 went unverified against the DNA. TRBV21-1 is labeled a pseudogene. The CDR3 totals 13 residues. The CDR3 reads CASSRLAFETQYF. The CDR3 region has the DNA TGTGCCAGCAGCCGGCTAGCATTTGAGACCCAGTACTTC.

The chain combines TRBV7-9 with TRBJ2-5; possible D gene TRBD2, 6 bases. The CDR3 is 14 amino acids. The germline V and J ends were trimmed by 5 bases and 1 base, with 11 bases remaining between them. In germline, CDR1 is SEHNR, CDR2 FQNEAQ (reference sequence). Here the CDR3 reads CASSAMGGQETQYF. The CDR3, as DNA: TGTGCCAGCAGCGCCATGGGGGGCCAAGAGACCCAGTACTTC.

Remarks on this clonotype: As the CDR3 is not closed by the conserved phenylalanine or tryptophan, this likely results from a read error. The chain recombines TRBV7-2 with TRBJ1-5; no clear D. Trimming cost V 2 bases and J 2 bases, with 10 bases left between them. The germline V gene encodes CDR1 SGHTA and CDR2 FQGNSA. The CDR3 spans 15 residues. CDR3: CASSLTGKGNQPQHL. Written as DNA, the CDR3 is TGTGCCAGCAGCTTAACGGGGAAAGGCAATCAGCCCCAGCATTTG.

The V call is TRBV20-1, the J call TRBJ2-5; 10 nucleotides match TRBD2. Germline trimming cut 5 bases from V and 4 bases from J; bases unmatched to any gene: 7. The germline V gene encodes CDR1 DFQATT and CDR2 SNEGSKA (reference sequence). The CDR3 is 14 residues long. The CDR3 reads CSARSGGAGETQYF. In nucleotides, the CDR3 is TGCAGTGCTCGAAGCGGGGGGGCCGGAGAGACCCAGTACTTC.

This chain links TRBV15 with TRBJ1-1; no clear D. The V gene lost 0 bases and the J gene lost 2 bases, with 4 bases spanning the gap. This CDR3 region has 13 residues. CDR1 is LNHNV and CDR2 is YYDKDF in the germline V gene (reference sequence). CDR3 sequence (DNA): TGTGCCACCAGCAGAGACCATAACACTGAAGCTTTCTTT. It yields the protein CATSRDHNTEAFF.

The gene calls are TRBV7-6 and TRBJ2-1; perhaps TRBD2 as D (5 bases). V was trimmed by 6 bases and J by 2 bases, leaving 14 bases between them. CDR3 length: 15 amino acids. Germline lookup yields CDR1 SGHVS and CDR2 FNYEAQ. CDR3 coding DNA: TGTGCCAGCAGTTTTCGGGGTGCCGCCTACAATGAGCAGTTCTTC. Encoded protein: CASSFRGAAYNEQFF.

This chain joins TRBV3-1 and TRBJ2-2; D gene uncertain. Trimming pared 4 bases from V and 7 bases from J, leaving 10 bases between. CDR1 and CDR2 from the germline V gene are LGHDT and YNNKEL (reference sequence). The CDR3 runs 13 residues. Here the CDR3 reads CASSRPLLGELFF. The CDR3 DNA reads as TGTGCCAGCAGCCGCCCACTGCTCGGGGAGCTGTTTTTT.

The chain joins TRBV12-3 or TRBV12-4 to TRBJ1-2; D not resolved. V lost 2 bases, J lost 6 bases, and 10 bases lay in between. This CDR3 has 13 residues. CDR3 in amino acids: CASSLKRSDGYTF. DNA for the CDR3: TGTGCCAGCAGTTTAAAGAGGAGCGATGGCTACACCTTC.

The genes are TRBV9 and TRBJ1-3, with D unresolved. The V gene's germline CDR1 is SGDLS and CDR2 YYNGEE. The V gene lost 3 bases and the J gene lost 4 bases, with 8 bases spanning the gap. The CDR3 is 13 amino acids. The chain's CDR3 is CASSGLGGNTIYF. The CDR3 DNA follows: TGTGCCAGCAGCGGGCTAGGGGGAAACACCATATATTTT.

This clonotype was counted a few times. The chain has TRBV12-3 or TRBV12-4 and TRBJ2-3; TRBD1 might be the D (6 bases). V was cut by 7 bases and J by 0 bases, with 14 bases left in between. The CDR3 is 15 amino acids. DNA of the CDR3: TGTGCCAGCATCCGCAGGGGACCGAGCACAGATACGCAGTATTTT. It is translated as CASIRRGPSTDTQYF.

The rearrangement links TRBV6-5 to TRBJ2-5; tentatively, D is TRBD2 (6 bases). Germline CDR1 reads MNHEY; CDR2 reads SVGAGI. CDR3 length: 17 amino acids. With 1 base removed from V and 2 bases from J, the gap between germline ends came to 17 bases. The CDR3 spells CASSYWGVADIQETQYF. The CDR3 DNA reads as TGTGCCAGCAGTTACTGGGGGGTAGCCGACATACAAGAGACCCAGTACTTC.

V gene TRBV20-1 combines with J gene TRBJ2-1; possibly TRBD2 for D (7 bases). The CDR3 is 15 residues long. V was trimmed by 3 bases and J by 8 bases, leaving 20 bases between them. The germline CDR1 and CDR2 sequences are DFQATT and SNEGSKA (reference sequence). The CDR3 protein is CSASAWVAGAYEQFF. The CDR3 coding sequence is TGCAGTGCTAGTGCGTGGGTTGCGGGGGCCTATGAGCAGTTCTTC.

This chain connects TRBV12-3 or TRBV12-4 to TRBJ1-1; the D gene is possibly TRBD1 (6 bases). Trimming pared 9 bases from V and 0 bases from J, leaving 26 bases between. CDR3 length: 18 amino acids. CDR3 nucleotide sequence: TGTGCCAGAGAACTGGGGACACCCTCCCATGAGGTGAACACTGAAGCTTTCTTT. It codes for CARELGTPSHEVNTEAFF.